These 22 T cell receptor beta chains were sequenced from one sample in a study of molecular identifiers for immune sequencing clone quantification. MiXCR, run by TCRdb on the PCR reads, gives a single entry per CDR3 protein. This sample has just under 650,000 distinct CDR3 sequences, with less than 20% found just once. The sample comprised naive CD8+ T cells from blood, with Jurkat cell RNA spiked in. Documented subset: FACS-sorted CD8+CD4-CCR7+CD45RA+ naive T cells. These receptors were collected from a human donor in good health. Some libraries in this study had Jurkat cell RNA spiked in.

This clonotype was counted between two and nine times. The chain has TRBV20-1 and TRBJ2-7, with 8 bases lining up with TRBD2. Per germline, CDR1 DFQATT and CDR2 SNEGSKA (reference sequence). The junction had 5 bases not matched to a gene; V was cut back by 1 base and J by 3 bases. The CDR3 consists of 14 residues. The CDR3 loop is CSARGAGGNYEQYF. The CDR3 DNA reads TGCAGTGCTAGAGGGGCGGGGGGAAACTACGAGCAGTACTTC.

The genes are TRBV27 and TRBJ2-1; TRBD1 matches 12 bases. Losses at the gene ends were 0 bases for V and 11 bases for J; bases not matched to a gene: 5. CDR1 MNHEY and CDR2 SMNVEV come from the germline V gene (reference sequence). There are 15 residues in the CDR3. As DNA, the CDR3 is TGTGCCAGCAGTTTATCGTCGGGACAGGGGGCGAAGCAGTTCTTC. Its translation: CASSLSSGQGAKQFF.

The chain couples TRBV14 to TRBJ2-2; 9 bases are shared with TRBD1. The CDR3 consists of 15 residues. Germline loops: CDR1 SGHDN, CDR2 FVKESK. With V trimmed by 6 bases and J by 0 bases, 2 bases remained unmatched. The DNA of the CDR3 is TGTGCCAGCAGGGGGACAGGGCCGAACACCGGGGAGCTGTTTTTT. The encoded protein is CASRGTGPNTGELFF.

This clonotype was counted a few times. CDR3 DNA sequence: TGCAGTGCTCCTGGGACAGGGGGATATCAAGAGACCCAGTACTTC. Translation gives CSAPGTGGYQETQYF. J is TRBJ2-5 and V is TRBV20-1, with TRBD1 matching over 11 bases. CDR3 length: 15 residues. The V segment lost 5 bases and the J segment 2 bases; nucleotides outside the gene matches: 7. In germline, CDR1 is DFQATT, CDR2 SNEGSKA (reference sequence).

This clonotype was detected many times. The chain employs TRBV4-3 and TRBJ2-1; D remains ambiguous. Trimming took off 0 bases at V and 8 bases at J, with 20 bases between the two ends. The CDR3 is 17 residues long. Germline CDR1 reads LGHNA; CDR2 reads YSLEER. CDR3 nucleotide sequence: TGCGCCAGCAGCCAAGATGCGAGAGGCGCCACATCGGATGAGCAGTTCTTC. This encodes CASSQDARGATSDEQFF.

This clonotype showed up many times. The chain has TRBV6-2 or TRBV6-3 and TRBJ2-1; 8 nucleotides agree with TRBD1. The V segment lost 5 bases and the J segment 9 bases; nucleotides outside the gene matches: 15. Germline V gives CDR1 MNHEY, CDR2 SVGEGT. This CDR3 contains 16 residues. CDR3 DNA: TGTGCCAGCAGTAACCCTGCCATCACAGGGGGTAGTGAGCAGTTCTTC. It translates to CASSNPAITGGSEQFF.

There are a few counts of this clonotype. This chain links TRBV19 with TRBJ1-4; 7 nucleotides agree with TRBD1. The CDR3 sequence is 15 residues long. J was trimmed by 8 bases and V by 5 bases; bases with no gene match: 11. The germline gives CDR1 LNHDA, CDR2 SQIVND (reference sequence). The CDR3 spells CASSPNQGVGEKLFF. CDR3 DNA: TGTGCCAGTAGTCCGAACCAGGGGGTTGGCGAAAAACTGTTTTTT.

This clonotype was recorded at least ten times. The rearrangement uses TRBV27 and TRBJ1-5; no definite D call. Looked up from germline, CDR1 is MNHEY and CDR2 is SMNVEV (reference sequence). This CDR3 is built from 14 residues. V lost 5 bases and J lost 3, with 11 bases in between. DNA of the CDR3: TGTGCCAGCAGTCTTTCGTGGTCCAATCAGCCCCAGCATTTT. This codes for CASSLSWSNQPQHF.

CDR3 coding DNA: TGTGCCAGCAGTTTGTGGGCGGGAAATGGCTACACCTTC. Translation: CASSLWAGNGYTF. The chain recombines TRBV28 with TRBJ1-2; no reliable D call. Germline CDR1 and CDR2: MDHEN and SYDVKM. V gave up 3 bases and J gave up 6 bases, with 11 bases separating them. The CDR3 runs 13 residues.

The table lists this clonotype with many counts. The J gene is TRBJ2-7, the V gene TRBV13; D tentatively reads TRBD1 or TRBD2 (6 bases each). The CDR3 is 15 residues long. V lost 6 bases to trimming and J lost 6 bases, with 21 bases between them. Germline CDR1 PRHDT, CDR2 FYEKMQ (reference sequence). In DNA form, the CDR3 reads TGTGCCAGCAGTATAATAGGCCAGGGGAGGTTCGAGCAGTACTTC. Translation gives CASSIIGQGRFEQYF.

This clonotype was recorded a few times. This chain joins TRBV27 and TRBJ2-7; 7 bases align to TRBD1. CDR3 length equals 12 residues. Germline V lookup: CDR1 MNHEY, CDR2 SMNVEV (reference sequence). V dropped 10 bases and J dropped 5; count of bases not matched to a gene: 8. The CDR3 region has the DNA TGTGCCACCAGGACAGGTAACGACGAGCAGTACTTC. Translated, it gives CATRTGNDEQYF.

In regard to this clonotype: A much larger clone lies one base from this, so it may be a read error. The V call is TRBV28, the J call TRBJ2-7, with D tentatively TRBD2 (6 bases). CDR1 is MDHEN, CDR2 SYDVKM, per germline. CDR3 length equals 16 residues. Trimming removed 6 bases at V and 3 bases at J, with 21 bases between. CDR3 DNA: TGTGCCAGCAGCCCGGGGGTCTGGGCCCAAAGCTACGAGCAGTACTTC. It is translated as CASSPGVWAQSYEQYF. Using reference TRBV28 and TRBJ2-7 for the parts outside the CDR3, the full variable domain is DVKVTQSSRYLVKRTGEKVFLECVQDMDHENMFWYRQDPGLGLRLIYFSYDVKMKEKGDIPEGYSVSREKKERFSLILESASTNQTSMYLCASSPGVWAQSYEQYFGPGTRLTVT.

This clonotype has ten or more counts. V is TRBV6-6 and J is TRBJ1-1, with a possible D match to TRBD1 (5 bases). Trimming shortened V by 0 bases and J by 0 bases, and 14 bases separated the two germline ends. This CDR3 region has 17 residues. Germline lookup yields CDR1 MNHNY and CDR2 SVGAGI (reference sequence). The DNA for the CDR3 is TGTGCCAGCAGTTACTCGATGGGGGTTATGATGAACACTGAAGCTTTCTTT. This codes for CASSYSMGVMMNTEAFF.

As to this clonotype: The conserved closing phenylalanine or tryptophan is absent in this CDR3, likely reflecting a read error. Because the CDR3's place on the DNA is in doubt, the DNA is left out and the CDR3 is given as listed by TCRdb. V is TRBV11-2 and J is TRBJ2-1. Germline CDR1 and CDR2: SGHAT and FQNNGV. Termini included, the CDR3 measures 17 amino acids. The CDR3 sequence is CASSSLKVGSPDNERFL.

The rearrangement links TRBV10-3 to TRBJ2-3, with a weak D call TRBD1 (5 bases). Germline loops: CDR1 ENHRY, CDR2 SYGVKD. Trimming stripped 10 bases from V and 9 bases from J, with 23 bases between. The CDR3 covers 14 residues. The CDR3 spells CATLRQGWTETQYF. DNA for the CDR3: TGTGCCACCCTAAGGCAGGGCTGGACCGAAACGCAGTATTTT.

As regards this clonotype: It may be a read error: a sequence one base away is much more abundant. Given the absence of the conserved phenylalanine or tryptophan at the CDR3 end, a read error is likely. DNA for the CDR3: TGTGCCAGCTATCCGGGACTAGCCGCAACTGCTTGGGGCACAGATACGCAGTATCTT. It encodes CASYPGLAATAWGTDTQYL. The chain couples TRBV2 to TRBJ2-3; 9 bases map to TRBD2. With V trimmed by 8 bases and J by 1 base, 19 bases remained unmatched. Per the germline V gene, CDR1 is SNHLY and CDR2 is FYNNEI. The CDR3 loop spans 19 amino acids.

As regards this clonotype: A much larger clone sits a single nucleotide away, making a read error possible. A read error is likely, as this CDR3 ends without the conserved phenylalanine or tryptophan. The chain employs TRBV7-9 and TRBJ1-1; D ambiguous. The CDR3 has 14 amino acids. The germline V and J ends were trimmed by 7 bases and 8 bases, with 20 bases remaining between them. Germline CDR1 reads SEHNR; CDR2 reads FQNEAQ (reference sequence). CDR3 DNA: TGTGCCAGCACCGGCCCCAGGTCGAACGGGGAAGCTTTCCTT. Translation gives CASTGPRSNGEAFL.

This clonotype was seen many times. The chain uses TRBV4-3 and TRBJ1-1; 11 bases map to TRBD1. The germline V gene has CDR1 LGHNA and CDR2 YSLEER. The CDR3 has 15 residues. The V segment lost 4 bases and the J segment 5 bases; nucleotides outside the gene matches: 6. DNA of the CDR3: TGCGCCAGCAGCCGTGGGACAGGGGGTCGAACTGAAGCTTTCTTT. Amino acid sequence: CASSRGTGGRTEAFF.

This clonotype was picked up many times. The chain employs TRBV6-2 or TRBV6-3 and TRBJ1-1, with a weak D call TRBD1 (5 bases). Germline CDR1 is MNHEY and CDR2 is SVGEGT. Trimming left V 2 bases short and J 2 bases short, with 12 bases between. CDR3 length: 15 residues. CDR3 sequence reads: CASSYRGTVNTEAFF. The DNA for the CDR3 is TGTGCCAGCAGTTACCGGGGGACGGTAAACACTGAAGCTTTCTTT.

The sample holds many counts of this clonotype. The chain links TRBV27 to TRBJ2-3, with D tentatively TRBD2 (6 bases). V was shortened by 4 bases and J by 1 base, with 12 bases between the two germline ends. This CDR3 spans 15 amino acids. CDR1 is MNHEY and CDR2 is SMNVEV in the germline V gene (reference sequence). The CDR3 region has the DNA TGTGCCAGCAGTTACGAGGGACTGGGCACAGATACGCAGTATTTT. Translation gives CASSYEGLGTDTQYF.

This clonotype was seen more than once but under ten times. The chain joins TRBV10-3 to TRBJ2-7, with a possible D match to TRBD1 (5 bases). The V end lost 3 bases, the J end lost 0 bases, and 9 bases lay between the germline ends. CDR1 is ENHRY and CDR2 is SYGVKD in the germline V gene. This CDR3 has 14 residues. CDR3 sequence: CAISEPDNSYEQYF. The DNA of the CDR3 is TGTGCCATCAGTGAACCGGACAACTCCTACGAGCAGTACTTC.

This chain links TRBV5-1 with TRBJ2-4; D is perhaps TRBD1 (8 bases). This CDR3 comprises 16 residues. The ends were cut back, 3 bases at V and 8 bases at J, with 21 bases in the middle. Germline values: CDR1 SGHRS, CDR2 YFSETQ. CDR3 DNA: TGCGCCAGCAGCTCGCTACAGGGGGGGGCTGCGGACATTCAGTACTTC. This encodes CASSSLQGGAADIQYF.